This T cell receptor beta chain was observed in a study of read filtering for tumor transcriptome and immune sequencing. The wider study: Whole-transcriptome libraries were prepared after DNase treatment. TCR-mapped reads were about 4.05 to 10.27 million with IR-seq versus roughly 75 to 1,400 with RNA-seq.

This clonotype was counted ten times or more. Its antigen is not identified. From roughly 390 ng of RNA, a library with molecular barcoded alpha/delta and beta/gamma adaptors was made. Each CDR3 protein is one row after TCRdb ran MiXCR on the reads. The profile covers 45,000 to 55,000 distinct CDR3 sequences, with about 12% appearing a single time and roughly 15% taken by the ten largest. Findings and caveats of the study: The sorted CD138-negative fraction was a mixed bone marrow immune population, not purified T cells. Dropping single-read clonotypes raised IR-seq and RNA-seq shared-clonotype correlation.

The CDR3 loop spans 15 amino acids. Germline V CDR1 and CDR2: DFQATT, SNEGSKA (reference sequence). J was trimmed by 5 bases and V by 2 bases; bases with no gene match: 12. The receptor was isolated from a donor aged 40 or over with multiple myeloma. The material sequenced was a population of CD138-negative cells sorted from bone marrow. The chain combines TRBV20-1 with TRBJ2-7, with 7 bases identical to TRBD2. The CDR3 DNA sequence: TGCAGTGCTAGAACGCCGGGAGGACGAAGCCACGAGCAGTACTTC. Translated: CSARTPGGRSHEQYF.